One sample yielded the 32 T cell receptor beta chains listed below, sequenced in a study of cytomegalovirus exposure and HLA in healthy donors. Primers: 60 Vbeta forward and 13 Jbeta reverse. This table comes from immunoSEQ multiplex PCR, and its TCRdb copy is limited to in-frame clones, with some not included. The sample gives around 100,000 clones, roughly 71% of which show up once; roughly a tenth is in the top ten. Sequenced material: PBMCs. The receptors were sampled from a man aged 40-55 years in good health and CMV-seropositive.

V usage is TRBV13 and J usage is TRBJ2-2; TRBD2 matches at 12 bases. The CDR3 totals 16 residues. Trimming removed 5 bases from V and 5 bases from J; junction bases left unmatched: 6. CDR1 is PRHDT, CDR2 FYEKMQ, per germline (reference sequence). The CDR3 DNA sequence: TGTGCCAGCAGCACGAGGACTAGCGGGGAAACCGGGGAGCTGTTTTTT. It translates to CASSTRTSGETGELFF.

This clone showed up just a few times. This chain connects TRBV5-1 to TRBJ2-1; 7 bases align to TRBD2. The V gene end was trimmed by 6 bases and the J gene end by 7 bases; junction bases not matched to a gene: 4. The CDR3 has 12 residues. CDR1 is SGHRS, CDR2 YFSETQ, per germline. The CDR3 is CASKAGANEQFF. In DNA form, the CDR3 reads TGCGCCAGCAAGGCGGGAGCAAATGAGCAGTTCTTC. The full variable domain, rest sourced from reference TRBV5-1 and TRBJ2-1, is KAGVTQTPRYLIKTRGQQVTLSCSPISGHRSVSWYQQTPGQGLQFLFEYFSETQRNKGNFPGRFSGRQFSNSRSEMNVSTLELGDSALYLCASKAGANEQFFGPGTRLTVL.

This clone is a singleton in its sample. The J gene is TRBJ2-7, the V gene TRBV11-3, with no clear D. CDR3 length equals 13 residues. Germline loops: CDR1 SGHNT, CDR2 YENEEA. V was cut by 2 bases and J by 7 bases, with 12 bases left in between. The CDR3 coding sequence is TGTGCCAGCAGCTTAAGTCTGACCAGGGAGCAGTACTTC. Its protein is CASSLSLTREQYF.

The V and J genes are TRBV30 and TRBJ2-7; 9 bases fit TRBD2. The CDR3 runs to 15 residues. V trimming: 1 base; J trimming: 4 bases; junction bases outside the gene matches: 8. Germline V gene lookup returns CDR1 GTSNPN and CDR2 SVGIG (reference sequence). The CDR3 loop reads CAWSALAGTKYEQYF. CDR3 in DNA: TGTGCCTGGAGTGCTCTAGCGGGAACGAAGTACGAGCAGTACTTC.

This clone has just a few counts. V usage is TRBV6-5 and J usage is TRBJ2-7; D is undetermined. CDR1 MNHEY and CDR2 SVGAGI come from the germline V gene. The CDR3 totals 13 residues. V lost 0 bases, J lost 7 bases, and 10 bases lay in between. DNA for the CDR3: TGTGCCAGCAGTTACTCGATCTATGGGGAGCAGTACGTC. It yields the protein CASSYSIYGEQYV.

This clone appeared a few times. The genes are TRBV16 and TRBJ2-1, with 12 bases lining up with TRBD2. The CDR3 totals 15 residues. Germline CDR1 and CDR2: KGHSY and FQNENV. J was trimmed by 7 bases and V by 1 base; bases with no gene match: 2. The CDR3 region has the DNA TGTGCCAGCAGCCAATGGACTAGCGGGACAAATGAGCAGTTCTTC. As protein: CASSQWTSGTNEQFF.

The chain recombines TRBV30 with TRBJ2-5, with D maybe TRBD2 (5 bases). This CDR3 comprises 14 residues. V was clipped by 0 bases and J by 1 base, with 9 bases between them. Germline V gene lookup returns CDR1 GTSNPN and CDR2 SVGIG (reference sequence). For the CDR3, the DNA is TGTGCCTGGAGTGTATGGGCGGGCCAAGAGACCCAGTACTTC. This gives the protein CAWSVWAGQETQYF.

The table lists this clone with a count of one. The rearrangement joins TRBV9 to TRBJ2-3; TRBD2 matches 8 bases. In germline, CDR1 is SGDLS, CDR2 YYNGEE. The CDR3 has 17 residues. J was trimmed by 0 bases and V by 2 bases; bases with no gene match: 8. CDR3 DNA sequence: TGTGCCAGCAGCGTTCCCAGAGCGGGAGCAAGCACAGATACGCAGTATTTT. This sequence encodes CASSVPRAGASTDTQYF.

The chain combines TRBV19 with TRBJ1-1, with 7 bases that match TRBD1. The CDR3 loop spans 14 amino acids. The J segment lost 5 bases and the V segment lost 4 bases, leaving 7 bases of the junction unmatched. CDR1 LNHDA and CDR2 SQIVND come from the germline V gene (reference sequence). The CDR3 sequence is CASSSDRARTEAFF. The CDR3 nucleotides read TGTGCCAGTAGTAGCGACAGGGCTCGGACTGAAGCTTTCTTT.

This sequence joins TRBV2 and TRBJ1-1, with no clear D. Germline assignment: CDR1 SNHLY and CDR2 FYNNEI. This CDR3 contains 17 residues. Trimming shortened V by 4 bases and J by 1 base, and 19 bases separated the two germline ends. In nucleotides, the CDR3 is TGTGCCAGCAGTGCTCAATTCGGGGTCCTCCCGAACACTGAAGCTTTCTTT. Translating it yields CASSAQFGVLPNTEAFF. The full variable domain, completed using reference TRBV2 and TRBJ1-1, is EPEVTQTPSHQVTQMGQEVILRCVPISNHLYFYWYRQILGQKVEFLVSFYNNEISEKSEIFDDQFSVERPDGSNFTLKIRSTKLEDSAMYFCASSAQFGVLPNTEAFFGQGTRLTVV.

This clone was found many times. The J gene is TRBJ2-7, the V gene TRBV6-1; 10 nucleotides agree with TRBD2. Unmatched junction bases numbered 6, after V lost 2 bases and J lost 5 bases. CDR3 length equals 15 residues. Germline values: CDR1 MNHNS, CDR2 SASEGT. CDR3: CASSEWASGSHEQYV. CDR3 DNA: TGTGCCAGCAGTGAATGGGCTAGCGGGAGCCACGAGCAGTACGTC.

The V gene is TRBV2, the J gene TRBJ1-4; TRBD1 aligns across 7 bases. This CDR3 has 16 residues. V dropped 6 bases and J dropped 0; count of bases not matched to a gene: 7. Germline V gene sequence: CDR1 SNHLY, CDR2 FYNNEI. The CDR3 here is CASSSFDRATNEKLFF. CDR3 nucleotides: TGTGCCAGCAGCAGTTTTGACAGGGCAACTAATGAAAAACTGTTTTTT.

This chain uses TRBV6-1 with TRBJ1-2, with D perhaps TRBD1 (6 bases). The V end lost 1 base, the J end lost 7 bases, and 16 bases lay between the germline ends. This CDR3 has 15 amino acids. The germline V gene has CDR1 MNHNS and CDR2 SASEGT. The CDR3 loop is CASSEVGQGQGGYTF. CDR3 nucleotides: TGTGCCAGCAGTGAAGTAGGCCAGGGGCAGGGTGGCTACACCTTC.

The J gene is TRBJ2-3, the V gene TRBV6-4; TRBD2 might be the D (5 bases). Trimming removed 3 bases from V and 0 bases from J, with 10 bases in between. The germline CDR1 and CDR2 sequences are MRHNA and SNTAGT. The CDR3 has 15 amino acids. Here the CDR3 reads CASSEEAASTDTQYF. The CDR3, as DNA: TGTGCCAGCAGTGAAGAAGCGGCTAGCACAGATACGCAGTATTTT.

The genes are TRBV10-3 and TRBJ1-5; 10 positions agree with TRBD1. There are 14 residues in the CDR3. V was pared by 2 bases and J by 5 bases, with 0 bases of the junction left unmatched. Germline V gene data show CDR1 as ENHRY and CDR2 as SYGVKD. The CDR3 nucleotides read TGTGCCATCAGTGAGGGGACAGGGGATCAGCCCCAGCATTTT. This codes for CAISEGTGDQPQHF.

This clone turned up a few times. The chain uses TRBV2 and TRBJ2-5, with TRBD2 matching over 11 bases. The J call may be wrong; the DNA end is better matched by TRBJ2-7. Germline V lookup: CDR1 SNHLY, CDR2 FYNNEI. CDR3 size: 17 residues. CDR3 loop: CASSERLAGPQGNEQYF. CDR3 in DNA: TGTGCCAGCAGTGAAAGACTAGCGGGACCTCAGGGGAACGAGCAGTACTTC.

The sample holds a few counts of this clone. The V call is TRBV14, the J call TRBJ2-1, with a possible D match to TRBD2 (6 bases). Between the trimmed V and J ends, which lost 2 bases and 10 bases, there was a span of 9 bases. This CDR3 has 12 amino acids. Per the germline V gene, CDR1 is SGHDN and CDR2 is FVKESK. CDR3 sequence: CASSQPGVEQFF. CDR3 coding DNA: TGTGCCAGCAGCCAACCGGGAGTAGAGCAGTTCTTC.

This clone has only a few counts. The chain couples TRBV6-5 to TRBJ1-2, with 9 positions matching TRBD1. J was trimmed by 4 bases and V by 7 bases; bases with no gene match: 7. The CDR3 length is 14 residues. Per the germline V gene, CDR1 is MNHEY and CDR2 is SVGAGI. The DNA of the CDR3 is TGTGCCAGCACCACAGACAGGGGGATCTATGGCTACACCTTC. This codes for CASTTDRGIYGYTF.

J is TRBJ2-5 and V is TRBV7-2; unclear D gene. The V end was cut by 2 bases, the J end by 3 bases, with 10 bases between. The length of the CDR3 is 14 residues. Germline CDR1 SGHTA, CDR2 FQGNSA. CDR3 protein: CASSLPVAKETQYF. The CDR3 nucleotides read TGTGCCAGCAGCTTACCCGTAGCTAAAGAGACCCAGTACTTC.

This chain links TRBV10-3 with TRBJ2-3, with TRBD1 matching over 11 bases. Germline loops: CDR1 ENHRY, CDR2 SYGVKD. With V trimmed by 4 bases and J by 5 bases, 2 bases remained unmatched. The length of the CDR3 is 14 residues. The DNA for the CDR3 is TGTGCCATCAGTGGGGACAGGGGGGAAGATACGCAGTATTTT. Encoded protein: CAISGDRGEDTQYF.

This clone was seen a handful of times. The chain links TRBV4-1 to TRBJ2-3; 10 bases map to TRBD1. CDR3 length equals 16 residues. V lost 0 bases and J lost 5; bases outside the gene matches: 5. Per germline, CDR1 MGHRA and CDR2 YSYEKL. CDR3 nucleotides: TGCGCCAGCAGCCAAGAGACAGGGGGCGCGAAAGATACGCAGTATTTT. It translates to CASSQETGGAKDTQYF.

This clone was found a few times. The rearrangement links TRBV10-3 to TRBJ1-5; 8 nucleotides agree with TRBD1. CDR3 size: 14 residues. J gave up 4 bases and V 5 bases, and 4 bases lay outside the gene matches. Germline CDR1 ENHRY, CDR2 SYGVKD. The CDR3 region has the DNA TGTGCCATCAGTCAGGGGGCGCGGAATCAGCCCCAGCATTTT. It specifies CAISQGARNQPQHF.

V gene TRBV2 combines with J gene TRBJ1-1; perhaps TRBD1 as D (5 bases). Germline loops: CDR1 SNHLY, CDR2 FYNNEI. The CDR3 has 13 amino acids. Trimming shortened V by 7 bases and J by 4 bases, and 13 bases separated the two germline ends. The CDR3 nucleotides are TGTGCCAGCATGGCAGGGATAAGCACTGAAGCTTTCTTT. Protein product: CASMAGISTEAFF.

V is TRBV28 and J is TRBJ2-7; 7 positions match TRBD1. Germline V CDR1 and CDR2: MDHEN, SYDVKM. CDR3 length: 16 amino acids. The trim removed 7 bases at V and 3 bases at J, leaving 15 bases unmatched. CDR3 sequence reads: CASNSPVQGLSYEQYF. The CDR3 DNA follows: TGTGCCAGCAACTCCCCCGTACAGGGGCTGAGCTACGAGCAGTACTTC.

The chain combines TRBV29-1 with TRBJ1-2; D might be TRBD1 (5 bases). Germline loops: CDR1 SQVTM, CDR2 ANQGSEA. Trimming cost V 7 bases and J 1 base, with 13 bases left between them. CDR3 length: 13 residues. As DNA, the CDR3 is TGCAGCGCCGGGTGGGGGGGTAACTATGGCTACACCTTC. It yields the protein CSAGWGGNYGYTF. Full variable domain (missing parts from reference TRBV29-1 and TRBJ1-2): SAVISQKPSRDICQRGTSLTIQCQVDSQVTMMFWYRQQPGQSLTLIATANQGSEATYESGFVIDKFPISRPNLTFSTLTVSNMSPEDSSIYLCSAGWGGNYGYTFGSGTRLTVV.

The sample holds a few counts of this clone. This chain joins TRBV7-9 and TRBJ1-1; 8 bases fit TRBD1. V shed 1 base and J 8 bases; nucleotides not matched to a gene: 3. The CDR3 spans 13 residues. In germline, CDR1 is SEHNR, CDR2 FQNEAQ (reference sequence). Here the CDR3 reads CASSLETGGEAFF. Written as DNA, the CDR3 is TGTGCCAGCAGCTTAGAAACAGGGGGGGAAGCTTTCTTT.

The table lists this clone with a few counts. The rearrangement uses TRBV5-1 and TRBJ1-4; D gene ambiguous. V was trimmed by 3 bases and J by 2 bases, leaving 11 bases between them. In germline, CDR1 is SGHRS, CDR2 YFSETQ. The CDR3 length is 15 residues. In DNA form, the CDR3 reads TGCGCCAGCAGCTCCTCGCCAGCGACTAATGAAAAACTGTTTTTT. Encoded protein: CASSSSPATNEKLFF.

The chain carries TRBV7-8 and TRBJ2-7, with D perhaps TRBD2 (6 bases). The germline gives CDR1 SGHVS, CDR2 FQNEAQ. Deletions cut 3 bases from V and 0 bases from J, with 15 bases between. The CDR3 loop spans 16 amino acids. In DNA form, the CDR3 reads TGTGCCAGCAGCTTCGAGGAGACTAGAATCTCCTACGAGCAGTACTTC. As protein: CASSFEETRISYEQYF. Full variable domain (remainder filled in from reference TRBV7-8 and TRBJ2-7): GAGVSQSPRYKVAKRGQDVALRCDPISGHVSLFWYQQALGQGPEFLTYFQNEAQLDKSGLPSDRFFAERPEGSVSTLKIQRTQQEDSAVYLCASSFEETRISYEQYFGPGTRLTVT.

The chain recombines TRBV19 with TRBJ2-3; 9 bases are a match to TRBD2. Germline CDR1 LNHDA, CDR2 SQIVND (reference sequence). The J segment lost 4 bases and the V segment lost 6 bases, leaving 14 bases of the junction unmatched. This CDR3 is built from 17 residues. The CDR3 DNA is TGTGCCAGTAGCACCGGACTAGCGACCGCAAGATCAGATACGCAGTATTTT. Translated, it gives CASSTGLATARSDTQYF.

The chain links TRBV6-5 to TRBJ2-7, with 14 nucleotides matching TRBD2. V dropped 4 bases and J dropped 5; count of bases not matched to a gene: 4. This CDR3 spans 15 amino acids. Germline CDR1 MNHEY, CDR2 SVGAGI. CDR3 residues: CASSSGLAGVDEQYF. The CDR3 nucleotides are TGTGCCAGCAGTTCGGGACTAGCGGGAGTTGACGAGCAGTACTTC.

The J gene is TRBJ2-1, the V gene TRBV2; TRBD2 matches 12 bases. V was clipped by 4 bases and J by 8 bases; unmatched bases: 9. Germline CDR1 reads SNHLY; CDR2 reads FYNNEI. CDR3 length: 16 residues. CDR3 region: CASSGRTSGISYEQFF. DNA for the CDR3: TGTGCCAGCAGTGGCAGGACTAGCGGGATAAGCTATGAGCAGTTCTTC.

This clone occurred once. CDR3: CASSQERGQHSNEKLFF. The CDR3 DNA sequence: TGTGCCAGCAGCCAAGAGCGGGGACAGCACTCTAATGAAAAACTGTTTTTT. The gene calls are TRBV4-2 and TRBJ1-4; 7 bases are a match to TRBD1. Germline CDR1 and CDR2: LGHNA and YNFKEQ. V was pared by 0 bases and J by 3 bases, with 7 bases of the junction left unmatched. CDR3 length: 17 amino acids.